The 27 T cell receptor beta chains below all came from one sample that was sequenced in a study of blood T cell repertoires in COVID-19. Produced via immunoSEQ multiplex PCR; TCRdb's table is partial and in-frame only. Among roughly 69,000 clones listed, roughly 87% were seen once. Sequencing input: peripheral blood. These receptors were obtained from a man between 45 and 60 years old with active COVID-19.

The chain recombines TRBV21-1 with TRBJ2-2; TRBD2, the D gene given by the table, was not confirmed from the DNA. TRBV21-1 is a recognized pseudogene. There are 17 residues in the CDR3. CDR3 in DNA: TGTGCCAGCAGCAAAGAAGAGGTAGCGGGGGCCACCGGGGAGCTGTTTTTT. This encodes CASSKEEVAGATGELFF.

The CDR3 protein is CASSLTGRKGLSNQPQHF. The CDR3 DNA sequence: TGTGCCAGCAGCTTAACCGGCAGGAAGGGACTCTCTAATCAGCCCCAGCATTTT. V usage is TRBV7-2 and J usage is TRBJ1-5; D is possibly TRBD1 (5 bases). The germline V and J ends were trimmed by 2 bases and 4 bases, with 21 bases remaining between them. This CDR3 has 18 residues. Germline CDR1 SGHTA, CDR2 FQGNSA.

The chain links TRBV9 to TRBJ1-2, with a weak D call TRBD1 (6 bases). V lost 3 bases, J lost 1 base, and 10 bases lay in between. CDR3 length: 14 residues. Germline CDR1 and CDR2: SGDLS and YYNGEE. For the CDR3, the DNA is TGTGCCAGCAGCGCGGACAGTCGTAACTATGGCTACACCTTC. This gives the protein CASSADSRNYGYTF.

The gene calls are TRBV5-5 and TRBJ2-7; TRBD1 agrees at 8 bases. The V gene's germline CDR1 is SGHKS and CDR2 YYEKEE (reference sequence). This CDR3 is built from 14 residues. The V segment lost 7 bases and the J segment 5 bases; nucleotides outside the gene matches: 11. The CDR3: CASGFSSGGHEQYF. The CDR3 DNA follows: TGTGCCAGCGGGTTTTCCTCAGGGGGCCACGAGCAGTACTTC.

This chain joins TRBV19 and TRBJ2-7; 8 bases map to TRBD2. In germline, CDR1 is LNHDA, CDR2 SQIVND (reference sequence). This CDR3 has 14 residues. V dropped 2 bases and J dropped 0; count of bases not matched to a gene: 0. This chain's CDR3 is CASSISGSSYEQYF. CDR3 nucleotide sequence: TGTGCCAGTAGTATAAGCGGGAGCTCCTACGAGCAGTACTTC.

The genes are TRBV5-4 and TRBJ2-5; 11 bases map to TRBD2. The ends lost 6 bases at V and 5 bases at J; junction bases unmatched: 9. The CDR3 runs 15 residues. The V gene's germline CDR1 is SGHNT and CDR2 YYREEE (reference sequence). The CDR3 here is CASTPTSGSRETQYF. As DNA, the CDR3 is TGTGCCAGCACCCCCACTAGCGGGAGTCGGGAGACCCAGTACTTC. The variable domain in full, completed from reference TRBV5-4 and TRBJ2-5, reads ETGVTQSPTHLIKTRGQQVTLRCSSQSGHNTVSWYQQALGQGPQFIFQYYREEENGRGNFPPRFSGLQFPNYSSELNVNALELDDSALYLCASTPTSGSRETQYFGPGTRLLVL.

V gene TRBV27 combines with J gene TRBJ1-5, with a tentative D call TRBD1 (5 bases). Germline V gives CDR1 MNHEY, CDR2 SMNVEV (reference sequence). V was shortened by 0 bases and J by 7 bases, with 10 bases between the two germline ends. The CDR3 has 14 residues. CDR3 in amino acids: CASSLSGGWQPQHF. The CDR3 region has the DNA TGTGCCAGCAGTTTATCTGGGGGGTGGCAGCCCCAGCATTTT.

The chain recombines TRBV27 with TRBJ2-7, with 7 bases identical to TRBD2. The J segment lost 4 bases and the V segment lost 5 bases, leaving 5 bases of the junction unmatched. The V gene's germline CDR1 is MNHEY and CDR2 SMNVEV (reference sequence). The CDR3 covers 13 residues. CDR3 coding DNA: TGTGCCAGCAGTCTAGCCGGGGGGTACGAGCAGTACTTC. Translated: CASSLAGGYEQYF.

The V call is TRBV19, the J call TRBJ1-5, with a weak D call TRBD1 (5 bases). Germline V CDR1 and CDR2: LNHDA, SQIVND (reference sequence). This CDR3 has 12 amino acids. Trimming shortened V by 5 bases and J by 4 bases, and 6 bases separated the two germline ends. This chain's CDR3 is CASSRQNQPQHF. The CDR3 DNA is TGTGCCAGTAGTCGACAGAATCAGCCCCAGCATTTT. Using reference TRBV19 and TRBJ1-5 for the parts outside the CDR3, the full variable domain is DGGITQSPKYLFRKEGQNVTLSCEQNLNHDAMYWYRQDPGQGLRLIYYSQIVNDFQKGDIAEGYSVSREKKESFPLTVTSAQKNPTAFYLCASSRQNQPQHFGDGTRLSIL.

This chain joins TRBV7-2 and TRBJ2-3; D is perhaps TRBD1 (6 bases). Per germline, CDR1 SGHTA and CDR2 FQGNSA. V lost 7 bases and J lost 0, with 11 bases in between. The CDR3 contains 14 residues. The CDR3 DNA follows: TGTGCCAGCATCCAGGGGTATAGCACAGATACGCAGTATTTT. Its protein is CASIQGYSTDTQYF.

V gene TRBV11-2 combines with J gene TRBJ1-6; TRBD1 is a possible D gene (5 bases). The germline CDR1 and CDR2 sequences are SGHAT and FQNNGV. V lost 0 bases and J lost 9, with 18 bases in between. The CDR3 length is 17 residues. Here the CDR3 reads CASSLDHRRVQSSPLHF. As DNA, the CDR3 is TGTGCCAGCAGCTTAGACCATCGCAGGGTCCAGAGTTCACCCCTCCACTTT.

The rearrangement uses TRBV19 and TRBJ2-1, with TRBD2 matching 10 bases. This CDR3 region has 15 residues. Germline V gene sequence: CDR1 LNHDA, CDR2 SQIVND (reference sequence). Losses at the gene ends were 3 bases for V and 7 bases for J; bases not matched to a gene: 6. Written as DNA, the CDR3 is TGTGCCAGTAGTATCGGACTAGCGGCCAGTAATGAGCAGTTCTTC. Protein sequence: CASSIGLAASNEQFF.

V is TRBV28 and J is TRBJ1-1; the D is unclear. Germline V gives CDR1 MDHEN, CDR2 SYDVKM. The CDR3 totals 14 residues. V lost 2 bases, J lost 2 bases, and 9 bases lay in between. CDR3 nucleotide sequence: TGTGCCAGCAGTTTAGGGCTGGAAAACACTGAAGCTTTCTTT. Residues: CASSLGLENTEAFF.

The chain has TRBV21-1 and TRBJ1-5; TRBD1 is taken as the D call from the table, unchecked against the DNA. TRBV21-1 is marked as a pseudogene. There are 17 residues in the CDR3. This CDR3 is CASSSITTGASNQPQHF. The CDR3 DNA reads as TGTGCCAGCAGCTCGATCACGACAGGGGCCAGCAATCAGCCCCAGCATTTT.

This sequence joins TRBV27 and TRBJ2-4; 7 nucleotides agree with TRBD2. The germline CDR1 and CDR2 sequences are MNHEY and SMNVEV (reference sequence). With V trimmed by 6 bases and J by 8 bases, 10 bases remained unmatched. The CDR3 covers 14 residues. The CDR3 DNA reads TGTGCCAGCAGCCTCCGGGGGGTCAGAGACATTCAGTACTTC. This encodes CASSLRGVRDIQYF.

The chain joins TRBV28 to TRBJ1-6, with 8 bases lining up with TRBD1. The CDR3 has 17 residues. CDR1 and CDR2 (germline): MDHEN, SYDVKM. V shed 3 bases and J 2 bases; nucleotides not matched to a gene: 6. The CDR3 sequence: CASSLYGQGAYNSPLHF. In DNA form, the CDR3 reads TGTGCCAGCAGTTTGTACGGACAGGGTGCCTATAATTCACCCCTCCACTTT.

V usage is TRBV10-2 and J usage is TRBJ2-7; 8 bases are a match to TRBD2. Looked up from germline, CDR1 is WSHSY and CDR2 is SAAADI. The V and J ends lost 3 bases and 6 bases, in that order; junction bases with no gene match: 13. The CDR3 extends over 16 amino acids. Written as DNA, the CDR3 is TGCGCCAGCAGTGACATGCCGGGACTAGGGGGGAGCGAGCAGTACTTC. Its protein is CASSDMPGLGGSEQYF.

The rearrangement uses TRBV7-2 and TRBJ1-5, with 8 nucleotides matching TRBD1. This CDR3 is built from 15 residues. After removal of 0 bases from V and 7 bases from J, the junction contained 5 bases not matched to a gene. Germline CDR1 is SGHTA and CDR2 is FQGNSA. CDR3 nucleotide sequence: TGTGCCAGCAGCTTAGCTGCAGGGGGCGGCCAGCCCCAGCATTTT. It codes for CASSLAAGGGQPQHF.

The rearrangement links TRBV27 to TRBJ1-6, with a possible D match to TRBD1 (5 bases). Trimming took off 4 bases at V and 3 bases at J, with 7 bases between the two ends. CDR1 and CDR2 (germline): MNHEY, SMNVEV (reference sequence). The CDR3 contains 14 residues. The chain's CDR3 is CASSYGGYNSPLHF. CDR3 DNA sequence: TGTGCCAGCAGTTACGGGGGCTATAATTCACCCCTCCACTTT.

J is TRBJ1-1 and V is TRBV11-2; the D is unclear. The V gene lost 0 bases and the J gene lost 5 bases, with 7 bases spanning the gap. This CDR3 region has 13 residues. Per the germline V gene, CDR1 is SGHAT and CDR2 is FQNNGV. DNA for the CDR3: TGTGCCAGCAGCTTAGATCCAGGAACTGAAGCTTTCTTT. This encodes CASSLDPGTEAFF. Based on the CDR3 plus reference TRBV11-2 and TRBJ1-1, the full variable domain is EAGVAQSPRYKIIEKRQSVAFWCNPISGHATLYWYQQILGQGPKLLIQFQNNGVVDDSQLPKDRFSAERLKGVDSTLKIQPAKLEDSAVYLCASSLDPGTEAFFGQGTRLTVV.

CDR3 coding DNA: TGTGCCAGCAGCCCGCCCCTGGGGGGGACAGGGGAAGGCGAGGGCTACACCTTC. Translating gives CASSPPLGGTGEGEGYTF. This chain joins TRBV5-4 and TRBJ1-2, with TRBD1 matching over 10 bases. The CDR3 has 18 residues. V shed 4 bases, J shed 8 bases, and the junction held 20 bases outside the gene matches. Germline CDR1 reads SGHNT; CDR2 reads YYREEE (reference sequence).

This chain connects TRBV2 to TRBJ1-2; 12 positions match TRBD1. The CDR3 is made up of 15 amino acids. V trimming: 5 bases; J trimming: 6 bases; junction bases outside the gene matches: 7. Germline CDR1 is SNHLY and CDR2 is FYNNEI. CDR3 sequence (DNA): TGTGCCAGCAGTAAAACGGGACAGGGGGCGGATGGCTACACCTTC. Amino acids: CASSKTGQGADGYTF.

The rearrangement uses TRBV6-5 and TRBJ2-7; D might be TRBD2 (6 bases). The V gene lost 7 bases and the J gene lost 3 bases, with 19 bases spanning the gap. The CDR3 extends over 15 amino acids. Germline V lookup: CDR1 MNHEY, CDR2 SVGAGI. The CDR3 reads CASNQAGGILYEQYF. The CDR3 DNA sequence: TGTGCCAGCAATCAGGCGGGCGGGATCCTCTACGAGCAGTACTTC.

The CDR3 loop is CSALMPGTGGELFF. Written as DNA, the CDR3 is TGCAGCGCTCTCATGCCCGGCACAGGCGGGGAGCTGTTTTTT. The chain employs TRBV29-1 and TRBJ2-2; perhaps TRBD1 as D (5 bases). The CDR3 runs 14 residues. CDR1 SQVTM and CDR2 ANQGSEA come from the germline V gene. Trimming took 7 bases from V and 7 from J, leaving 19 bases between them.

The chain is built from TRBV4-1 and TRBJ1-5; TRBD1 aligns across 9 bases. Germline CDR1 and CDR2: MGHRA and YSYEKL. V lost 3 bases and J lost 5; bases outside the gene matches: 8. CDR3 size: 16 residues. The CDR3 DNA reads TGCGCCAGCAGCCAGGGACAGGGTCCCTCCGATCAGCCCCAGCATTTT. As protein: CASSQGQGPSDQPQHF.

V usage is TRBV13 and J usage is TRBJ2-7, with D possibly TRBD1 on 5 matching bases. Trimming stripped 5 bases from V and 0 bases from J, with 11 bases between. This CDR3 contains 14 residues. Germline V gene lookup returns CDR1 PRHDT and CDR2 FYEKMQ (reference sequence). For the CDR3, the DNA is TGTGCCAGCAGCGCCCCAGGGTTCTCCTACGAGCAGTACTTC. Translated, it gives CASSAPGFSYEQYF.

This chain uses TRBV6-2 or TRBV6-3 with TRBJ1-5; 11 bases are a match to TRBD1. This CDR3 is 19 amino acids long. Germline CDR1 and CDR2: MNHEY and SVGEGT. With V trimmed by 6 bases and J by 6 bases, 19 bases remained unmatched. CDR3 nucleotide sequence: TGTGCCAGCAGCCCTACCACCAGGACAGGGGGCTTCTTGGGTCAGCCCCAGCATTTT. This sequence encodes CASSPTTRTGGFLGQPQHF.